This TCR beta chain was captured in a study of OX40 agonist ivuxolimab in advanced cancers. Overall study context: Antecedent anti-PD-1, anti-PD-L1 or anti-CTLA-4 therapy was permissible, with roughly 40% having received some.

V shed 1 base, J shed 1 base, and the junction held 6 bases outside the gene matches. This CDR3 contains 17 residues. Germline values: CDR1 MGHRA, CDR2 YSYEKL. Using immunoSEQ multiplex PCR, the repertoire was profiled, and TCRdb retains in-frame clones only, with some absent. The sample records about 46,000 clones, around 87% being singletons. This clone was recorded only once. The sample here was CD4+ or CD8+ T cells sorted from blood, taken in a trial of the OX40 agonist ivuxolimab. V gene TRBV4-1 combines with J gene TRBJ2-3; the match to TRBD2 covers 9 bases. This TCR came from an adult with an advanced solid tumor such as melanoma, head and neck, liver or kidney cancer. In DNA form, the CDR3 reads TGCGCCAGCAGCCAAGTAGCGCTAGCGGGGCGCACAGATACGCAGTATTTT. It yields the protein CASSQVALAGRTDTQYF.